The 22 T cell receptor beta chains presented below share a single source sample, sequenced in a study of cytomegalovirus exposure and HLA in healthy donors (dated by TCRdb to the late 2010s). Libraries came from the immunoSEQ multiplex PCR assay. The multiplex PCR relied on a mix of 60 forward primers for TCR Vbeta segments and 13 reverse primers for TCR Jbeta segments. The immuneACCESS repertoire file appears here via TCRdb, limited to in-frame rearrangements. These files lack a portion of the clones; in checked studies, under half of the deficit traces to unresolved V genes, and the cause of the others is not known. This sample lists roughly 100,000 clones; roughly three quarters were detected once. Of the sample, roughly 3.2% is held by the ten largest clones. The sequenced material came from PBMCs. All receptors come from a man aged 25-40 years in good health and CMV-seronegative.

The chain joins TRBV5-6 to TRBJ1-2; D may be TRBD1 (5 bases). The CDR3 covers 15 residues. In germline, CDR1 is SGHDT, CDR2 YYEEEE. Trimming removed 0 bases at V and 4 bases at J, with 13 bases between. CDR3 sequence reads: CASSLAQGGGYGYTF. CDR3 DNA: TGTGCCAGCAGCTTGGCCCAGGGAGGCGGCTATGGCTACACCTTC.

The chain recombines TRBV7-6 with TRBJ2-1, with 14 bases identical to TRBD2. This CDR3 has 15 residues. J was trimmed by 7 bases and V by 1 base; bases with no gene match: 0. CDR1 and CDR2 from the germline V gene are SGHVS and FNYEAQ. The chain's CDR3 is CASSLGLAGGNEQFF. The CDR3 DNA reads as TGTGCCAGCAGCTTAGGACTAGCGGGGGGGAATGAGCAGTTCTTC.

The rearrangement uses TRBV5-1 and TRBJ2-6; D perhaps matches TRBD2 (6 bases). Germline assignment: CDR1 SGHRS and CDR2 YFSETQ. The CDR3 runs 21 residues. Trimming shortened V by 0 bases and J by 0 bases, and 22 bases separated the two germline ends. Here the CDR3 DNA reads TGCGCCAGCAGCTTGGATGGGCCGCGGGACGGAGCTTTCTCTGGGGCCAACGTCCTGACTTTC. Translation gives CASSLDGPRDGAFSGANVLTF.

The CDR3 nucleotides read TGTGCCTGGGGGGAGAAGTCTGAAGCTTTCTTT. Encoded protein: CAWGEKSEAFF. This chain joins TRBV30 and TRBJ1-1; unclear D gene. Germline V gene data show CDR1 as GTSNPN and CDR2 as SVGIG (reference sequence). V was clipped by 5 bases and J by 6 bases, with 10 bases between them. The CDR3 loop spans 11 amino acids.

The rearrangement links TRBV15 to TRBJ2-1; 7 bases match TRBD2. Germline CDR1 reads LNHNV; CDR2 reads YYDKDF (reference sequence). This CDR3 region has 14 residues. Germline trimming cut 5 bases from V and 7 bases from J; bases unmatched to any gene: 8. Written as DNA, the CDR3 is TGTGCCACCAGCTCGGTGACTAGCAGGAATGAGCAGTTCTTC. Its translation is CATSSVTSRNEQFF.

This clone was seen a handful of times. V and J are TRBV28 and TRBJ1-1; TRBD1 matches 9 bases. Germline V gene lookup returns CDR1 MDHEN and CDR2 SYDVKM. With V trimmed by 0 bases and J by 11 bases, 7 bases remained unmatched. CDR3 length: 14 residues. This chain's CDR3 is CASSLWTGGSRAFF. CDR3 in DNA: TGTGCCAGCAGTTTATGGACAGGGGGGTCCCGGGCTTTCTTT. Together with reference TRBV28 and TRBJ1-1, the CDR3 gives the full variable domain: DVKVTQSSRYLVKRTGEKVFLECVQDMDHENMFWYRQDPGLGLRLIYFSYDVKMKEKGDIPEGYSVSREKKERFSLILESASTNQTSMYLCASSLWTGGSRAFFGQGTRLTVV.

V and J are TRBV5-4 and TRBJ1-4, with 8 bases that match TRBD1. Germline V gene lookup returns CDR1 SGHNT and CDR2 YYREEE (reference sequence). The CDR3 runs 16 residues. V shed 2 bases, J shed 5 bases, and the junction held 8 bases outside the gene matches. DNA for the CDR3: TGTGCCAGCAGCTTCGGACAGGGCCTTCCAAATGAAAAACTGTTTTTT. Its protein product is CASSFGQGLPNEKLFF.

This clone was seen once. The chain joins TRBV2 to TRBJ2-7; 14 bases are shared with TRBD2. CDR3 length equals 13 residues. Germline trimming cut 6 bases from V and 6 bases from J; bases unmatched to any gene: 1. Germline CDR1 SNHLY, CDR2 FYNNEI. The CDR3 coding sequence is TGTGCCAGCAGAGGACTAGCGGGAGGCGAGCAGTACTTC. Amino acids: CASRGLAGGEQYF.

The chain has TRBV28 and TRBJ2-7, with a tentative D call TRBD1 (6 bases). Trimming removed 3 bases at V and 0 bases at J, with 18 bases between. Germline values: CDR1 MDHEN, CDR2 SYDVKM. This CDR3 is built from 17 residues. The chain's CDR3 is CASSFALGGRGSYEQYF. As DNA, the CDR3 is TGTGCCAGCAGTTTCGCCCTCGGAGGCAGGGGCTCCTACGAGCAGTACTTC.

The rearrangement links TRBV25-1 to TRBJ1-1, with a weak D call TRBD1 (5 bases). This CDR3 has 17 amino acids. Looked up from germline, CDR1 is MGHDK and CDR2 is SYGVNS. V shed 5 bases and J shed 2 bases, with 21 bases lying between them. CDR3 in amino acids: CASSPPSRVGSNTEAFF. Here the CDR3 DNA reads TGTGCCAGCAGTCCCCCCTCCAGGGTGGGTAGTAACACTGAAGCTTTCTTT. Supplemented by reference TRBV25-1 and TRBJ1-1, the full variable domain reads EADIYQTPRYLVIGTGKKITLECSQTMGHDKMYWYQQDPGMELHLIHYSYGVNSTEKGDLSSESTVSRIRTEHFPLTLESARPSHTSQYLCASSPPSRVGSNTEAFFGQGTRLTVV.

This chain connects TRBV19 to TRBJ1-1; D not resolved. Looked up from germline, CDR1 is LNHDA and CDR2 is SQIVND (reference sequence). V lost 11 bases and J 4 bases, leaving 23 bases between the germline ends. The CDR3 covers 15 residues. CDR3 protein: CASIAPGSHSTEAFF. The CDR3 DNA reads TGTGCCTCGATAGCTCCGGGGTCCCATTCCACTGAAGCTTTCTTT.

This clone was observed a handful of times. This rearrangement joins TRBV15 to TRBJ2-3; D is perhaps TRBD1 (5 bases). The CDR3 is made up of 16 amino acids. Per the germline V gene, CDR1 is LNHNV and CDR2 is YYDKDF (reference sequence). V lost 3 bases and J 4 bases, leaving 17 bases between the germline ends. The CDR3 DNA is TGTGCCACCAGCAGGAGCAGGGCCGCACGGTCAGATACGCAGTATTTT. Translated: CATSRSRAARSDTQYF. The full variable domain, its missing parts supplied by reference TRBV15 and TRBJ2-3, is DAMVIQNPRYQVTQFGKPVTLSCSQTLNHNVMYWYQQKSSQAPKLLFHYYDKDFNNEADTPDNFQSRRPNTSFCFLDIRSPGLGDTAMYLCATSRSRAARSDTQYFGPGTRLTVL.

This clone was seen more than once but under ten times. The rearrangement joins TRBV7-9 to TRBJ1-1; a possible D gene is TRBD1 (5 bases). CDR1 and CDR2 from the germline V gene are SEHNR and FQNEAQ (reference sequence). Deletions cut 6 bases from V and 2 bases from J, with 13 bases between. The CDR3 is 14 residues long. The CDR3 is CASRTEIGNTEAFF. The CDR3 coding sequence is TGTGCCAGCAGGACAGAGATAGGAAACACTGAAGCTTTCTTT.

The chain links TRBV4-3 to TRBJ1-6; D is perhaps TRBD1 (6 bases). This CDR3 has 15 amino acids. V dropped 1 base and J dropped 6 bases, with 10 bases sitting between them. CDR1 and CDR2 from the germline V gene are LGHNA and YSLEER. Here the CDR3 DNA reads TGCGCCAGCAGCCAAGCCCCGGACAGTAATTCACCCCTCCACTTT. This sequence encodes CASSQAPDSNSPLHF.

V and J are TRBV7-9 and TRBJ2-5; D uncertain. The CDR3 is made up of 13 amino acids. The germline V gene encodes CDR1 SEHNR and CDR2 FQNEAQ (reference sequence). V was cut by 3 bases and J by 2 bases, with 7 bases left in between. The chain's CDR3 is CASSFALQETQYF. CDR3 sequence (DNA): TGTGCCAGCAGCTTTGCACTTCAAGAGACCCAGTACTTC.

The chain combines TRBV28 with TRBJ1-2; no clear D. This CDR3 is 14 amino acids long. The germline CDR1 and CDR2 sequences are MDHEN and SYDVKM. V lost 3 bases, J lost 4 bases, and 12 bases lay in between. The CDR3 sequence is CASSLAGSPYGYTF. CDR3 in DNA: TGTGCCAGCAGTTTGGCCGGGTCCCCCTATGGCTACACCTTC.

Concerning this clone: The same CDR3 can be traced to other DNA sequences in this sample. CDR3 nucleotides: TGTGCCAGCAGTTTGAGTCGCTACGAGCAGTACTTC. Its translation: CASSLSRYEQYF. This sequence joins TRBV28 and TRBJ2-7; D uncertain. Germline CDR1 MDHEN, CDR2 SYDVKM. The CDR3 covers 12 residues. V shed 3 bases and J shed 3 bases, with 6 bases lying between them.

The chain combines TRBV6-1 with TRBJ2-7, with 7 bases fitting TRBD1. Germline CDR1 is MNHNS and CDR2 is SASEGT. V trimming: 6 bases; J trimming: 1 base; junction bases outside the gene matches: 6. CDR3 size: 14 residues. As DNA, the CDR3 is TGTGCCAGCAGATCGGACAGGTCGTCCTACGAGCAGTACTTC. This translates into CASRSDRSSYEQYF.

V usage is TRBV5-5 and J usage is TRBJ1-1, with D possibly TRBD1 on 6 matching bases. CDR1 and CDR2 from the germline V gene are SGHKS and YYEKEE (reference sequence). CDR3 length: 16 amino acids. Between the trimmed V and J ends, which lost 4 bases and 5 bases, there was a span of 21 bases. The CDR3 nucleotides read TGTGCCAGCAGCCAACGATCTCGACAGGCGGTAACTGAAGCTTTCTTT. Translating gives CASSQRSRQAVTEAFF.

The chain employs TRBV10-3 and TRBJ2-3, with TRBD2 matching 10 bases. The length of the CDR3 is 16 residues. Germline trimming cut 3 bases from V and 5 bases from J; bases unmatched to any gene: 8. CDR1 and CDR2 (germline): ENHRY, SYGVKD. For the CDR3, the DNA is TGTGCCATCAGTGAAGGGTGGAGACTAGCGGGAGATACGCAGTATTTT. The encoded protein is CAISEGWRLAGDTQYF.

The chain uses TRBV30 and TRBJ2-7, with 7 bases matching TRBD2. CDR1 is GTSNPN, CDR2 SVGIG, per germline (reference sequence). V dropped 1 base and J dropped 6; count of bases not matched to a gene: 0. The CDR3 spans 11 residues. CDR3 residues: CAWSAGGEQYF. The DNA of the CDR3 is TGTGCCTGGAGTGCGGGGGGCGAGCAGTACTTC. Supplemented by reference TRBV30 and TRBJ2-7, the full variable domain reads SQTIHQWPATLVQPVGSPLSLECTVEGTSNPNLYWYRQAAGRGLQLLFYSVGIGQISSEVPQNLSASRPQDRQFILSSKKLLLSDSGFYLCAWSAGGEQYFGPGTRLTVT.

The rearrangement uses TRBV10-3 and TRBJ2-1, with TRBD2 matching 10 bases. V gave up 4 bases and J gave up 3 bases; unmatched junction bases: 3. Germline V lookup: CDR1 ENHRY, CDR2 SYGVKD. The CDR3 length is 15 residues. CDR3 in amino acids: CAISGLAGVYNEQFF. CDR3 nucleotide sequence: TGTGCCATCAGTGGTCTAGCGGGAGTCTACAATGAGCAGTTCTTC.